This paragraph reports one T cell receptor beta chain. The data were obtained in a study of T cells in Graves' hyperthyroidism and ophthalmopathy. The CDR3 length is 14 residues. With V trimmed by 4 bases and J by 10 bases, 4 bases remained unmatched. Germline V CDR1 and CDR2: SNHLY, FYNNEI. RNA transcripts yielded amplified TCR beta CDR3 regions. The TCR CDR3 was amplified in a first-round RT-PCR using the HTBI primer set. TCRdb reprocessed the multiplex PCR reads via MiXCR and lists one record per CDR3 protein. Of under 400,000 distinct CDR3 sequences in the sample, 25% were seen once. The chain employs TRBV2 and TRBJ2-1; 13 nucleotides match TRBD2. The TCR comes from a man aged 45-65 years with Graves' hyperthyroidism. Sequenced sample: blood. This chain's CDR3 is CASSGGLAGFEQFF. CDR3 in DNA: TGTGCCAGCAGTGGGGGACTAGCGGGATTCGAGCAGTTCTTC.